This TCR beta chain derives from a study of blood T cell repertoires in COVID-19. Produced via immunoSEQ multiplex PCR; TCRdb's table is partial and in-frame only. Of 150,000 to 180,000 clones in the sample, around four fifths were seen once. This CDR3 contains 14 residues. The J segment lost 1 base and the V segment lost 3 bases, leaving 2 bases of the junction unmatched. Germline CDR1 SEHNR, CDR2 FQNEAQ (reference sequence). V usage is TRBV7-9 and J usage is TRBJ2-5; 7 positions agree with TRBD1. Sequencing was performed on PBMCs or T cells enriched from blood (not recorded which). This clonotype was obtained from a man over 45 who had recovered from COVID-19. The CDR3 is CASSLTGSQETQYF. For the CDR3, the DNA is TGTGCCAGCAGCTTGACAGGGAGCCAAGAGACCCAGTACTTC.